The rows below give T cell receptor beta chains drawn from one sample of a study of blood T cell repertoires in COVID-19. Libraries were prepared by immunoSEQ multiplex PCR; TCRdb keeps only in-frame clonotypes and omits some of them. The repertoire consists of fewer than 130,000 clones, with roughly 69% occurring once and the leading ten covering roughly 6%. The sequenced sample consisted of peripheral blood. All receptors come from a man older than 75 with acute or convalescent COVID-19. Both conserved end residues are part of each CDR3. The D gene is left open where the match is weak. Size is stated for part of the rows, as once, few or many counts, or as a class when the clone is expanded.

D	V	J	size	DNA	CDR3
TRBD1	TRBV28	TRBJ2-1	NA	TGTGCCAGCAGTTTGTCCGGGACAGGGGGCGTGTATGAGCAGTTCTTC	CASSLSGTGGVYEQFF
TRBD1	TRBV10-3	TRBJ2-1	few	TGTGCCATAGGGACAGGGTGGGTCAATGAGCAGTTCTTC	CAIGTGWVNEQFF
NA	TRBV29-1	TRBJ2-1	NA	TGCAGCGTTGAAGAGAGGTCAGCTAGGCCCAATGAGCAGTTCTTC	CSVEERSARPNEQFF
NA	TRBV4-3	TRBJ1-5	NA	TGCGCCAGCAGCCAAGGTCCCAGTCAGCCCCAGCATTTT	CASSQGPSQPQHF
NA	TRBV6-2/TRBV6-3	TRBJ2-3	NA	TGTGCCAGCAGTTACTCGAGGACGGGAGTGGGCACAGATACGCAGTATTTT	CASSYSRTGVGTDTQYF
TRBD1	TRBV7-8	TRBJ2-7	few	TGTGCCAGCAGCTTGGCGGACAGGGGCTCCTACGAGCAGTACTTC	CASSLADRGSYEQYF
TRBD1	TRBV24-1	TRBJ2-1	NA	TGTGCCACCAGTCACTGGGGACAGGCAGGCAATGAGCAGTTCTTC	CATSHWGQAGNEQFF
TRBD2	TRBV6-5	TRBJ2-5	NA	TGTGCCAGCAGCTCTAGCGGGAATCAAGAGACCCAGTACTTC	CASSSSGNQETQYF
TRBD2	TRBV7-2	TRBJ2-7	NA	TGTGCCAGCAGCTCCAGACTAGCGGGAGTGGTAAACGAGCAGTACTTC	CASSSRLAGVVNEQYF
NA	TRBV21-1	TRBJ2-1	NA	TGTGCCAGCAGATATGGGACTAGCGGGAGTAATGAGCAGTTCTTC	CASRYGTSGSNEQFF
TRBD1	TRBV4-3	TRBJ2-7	NA	TGCGCCAGCAGCCAAGAGGGACAGGGGACCTACGAGCAGTACTTC	CASSQEGQGTYEQYF
TRBD1	TRBV7-2	TRBJ2-5	NA	TGTGCCAGCAGCTTATCAGGGGGTACCCAGTACTTC	CASSLSGGTQYF
TRBD1	TRBV9	TRBJ2-6	NA	TGTGCCAGCAGCGTAGGGAGTAGGGGGACAGGGGCTACTGGGGCCAACGTCCTGACTTTC	CASSVGSRGTGATGANVLTF
TRBD1	TRBV15	TRBJ1-4	once	TGTGCCACCAGCAGAATGGACAGGGGGGCCACTAATGAAAAACTGTTTTTT	CATSRMDRGATNEKLFF
NA	TRBV28	TRBJ2-2	once	TGTGCCAGCAGGTCCCAGGGTGCCGGGGAGCTGTTTTTT	CASRSQGAGELFF
NA	TRBV6-6	TRBJ1-3	NA	TGTGCCAGCAGCTCAGATTACACCGGAAACACCATATATTTT	CASSSDYTGNTIYF
NA	TRBV10-2	TRBJ1-1	NA	TGCGCCAGCACCTGGGGGGAGACTGAAGCTTTCTTT	CASTWGETEAFF
TRBD2	TRBV9	TRBJ2-1	NA	TGTGCCAGCAGCCCTAAGACTAGCGGGAGTTACAATGAGCAGTTCTTC	CASSPKTSGSYNEQFF
NA	TRBV5-1	TRBJ2-5	NA	TGCGCCAGCAGCTTCGCGGGAAGAGAGACCCAGTACTTC	CASSFAGRETQYF
TRBD2	TRBV28	TRBJ2-5	NA	TGTGCCAGCAGTGCGAGCGGGAGGGCCCAAGAGACCCAGTACTTC	CASSASGRAQETQYF
NA	TRBV18	TRBJ2-2	NA	TGTGCCAGCTCACCTGGGGCCTCGAACACCGGGGAGCTGTTTTTT	CASSPGASNTGELFF
NA	TRBV5-1	TRBJ2-5	many	TGCGCCAGCAGCGATCGGATAACAGCCGGTAGGGAGACCCAGTACTTC	CASSDRITAGRETQYF
NA	TRBV6-6	TRBJ2-5	NA	TGTGCCAGCAGCCTGGGGGTGCGGGATGAGACCCAGTACTTC	CASSLGVRDETQYF
NA	TRBV7-8	TRBJ2-1	NA	TGTGCCAGCAGCGCCAGTAGGACTTACAATGAGCAGTTCTTC	CASSASRTYNEQFF
NA	TRBV28	TRBJ1-2	once	TGTGCCAGCACCACAGGGACTAACTATGGCTACACCTTC	CASTTGTNYGYTF
TRBD2	TRBV7-2	TRBJ2-3	once	TGTGCCAGCAGCTCAGGACTAGCGGGAGGTGTAGATACGCAGTATTTT	CASSSGLAGGVDTQYF
NA	TRBV7-9	TRBJ1-1	NA	TGTGCCAGCACCCGTGGCTCGGGGGACACTGAAGCTTTCTTT	CASTRGSGDTEAFF
TRBD1	TRBV5-4	TRBJ2-7	once	TGTGCCAGCAGCTTTACCCCGCAGGGGGCGTCGGTCGAGCAGTACTTC	CASSFTPQGASVEQYF
TRBD1	TRBV5-6	TRBJ2-1	NA	TGTGCCAGCAGCTTGGGCGGGACAGGCGTCGGTGAGCAGTTCTTC	CASSLGGTGVGEQFF
NA	TRBV24-1	TRBJ2-5	NA	TGTGCCACCAGTCCCGGTAGTGACCGTGTAGGGAGAGAGACCCAGTACTTC	CATSPGSDRVGRETQYF
NA	TRBV6-1	TRBJ2-2	NA	TGTGCCAGCAATCAAGCCGAGCTAGCCGGAACCGGGGAGCTGTTTTTT	CASNQAELAGTGELFF
TRBD2	TRBV7-2	TRBJ2-3	few	TGTGCCAGCAGCTTAGGCGGGAGGGTGGAAGATACGCAGTATTTT	CASSLGGRVEDTQYF
TRBD1	TRBV2	TRBJ2-5	NA	TGTGCCAGCAGTGCACAGGGGACCCAAGAGACCCAGTACTTC	CASSAQGTQETQYF
TRBD1	TRBV5-1	TRBJ2-2	NA	TGCGCCAGCAGCTTGGGGGACAGAAGCACCGGGGAGCTGTTTTTT	CASSLGDRSTGELFF
NA	TRBV4-3	TRBJ1-2	NA	TGCGCCAGCAGCCCCGGGTTCGCAGGAGGCTATGGCTACACCTTC	CASSPGFAGGYGYTF
TRBD2	TRBV6-2/TRBV6-3	TRBJ2-1	NA	TGTGCCAGCAGTTTTTTCCCAGGGCAGACAGCGGGAGGGTCCCATGAGCAGTTCTTC	CASSFFPGQTAGGSHEQFF
NA	TRBV11-2	TRBJ2-3	NA	TGTGCCAGCAGCCCAGGACGGATCGGGAACACAGATACGCAGTATTTT	CASSPGRIGNTDTQYF
TRBD2	TRBV27	TRBJ2-7	NA	TGTGCCAGCAGTTTTAGCGGGCCTCCCTACGAGCAGTACTTC	CASSFSGPPYEQYF
NA	TRBV27	TRBJ2-7	NA	TGTGCCAGCAGTTCGGACAGCTCCTACGAGCAGTACTTC	CASSSDSSYEQYF
NA	TRBV6-5	TRBJ2-7	few	TGTGCCAGCAGTTCCCTTTCGGAGCAGTACTTC	CASSSLSEQYF
NA	TRBV28	TRBJ2-3	NA	TGTGCCAGCAGAGTTCTTAAGGAGCAGTGGTATTTT	CASRVLKEQWYF
NA	TRBV4-1	TRBJ1-4	NA	TGCGCCAGCAGTTTGGACGCGCGGGTCGGTGAAAAACTGTTTTTT	CASSLDARVGEKLFF
NA	TRBV5-1	TRBJ2-1	NA	TGCGCCAGCAGCTTGACAGGACGCTGGGATGAGCAGTTCTTC	CASSLTGRWDEQFF
TRBD1	TRBV2	TRBJ1-3	NA	TGTGCCAGCAGTATGACAGGGACCCGCACTGGAAACACCATATATTTT	CASSMTGTRTGNTIYF
TRBD1	TRBV4-2	TRBJ2-5	NA	TGTGCCAGCAGCCACCCCGGGACAGGGCAAGAGACCCAGTACTTC	CASSHPGTGQETQYF
NA	TRBV21-1	TRBJ1-2	once	TGTGCCAGCAGCAGCTGGCTCGGACAGGGATATAACTATGGCTACACCTTC	CASSSWLGQGYNYGYTF
NA	TRBV9	TRBJ1-1	NA	TGTGCCAGCAGCGTTGGGCCTTTGAACACTGAAGCTTTCTTT	CASSVGPLNTEAFF
NA	TRBV7-3	TRBJ2-5	NA	TGTGCCAGCAGCTTCGGCGGGAAGAGGGGAGAGACCCAGTACTTC	CASSFGGKRGETQYF